The 28 T cell receptor beta chains presented below share a single source sample, sequenced in a study of shared clonotypes between healthy human individuals. Method: immunoSEQ multiplex PCR; TCRdb's copy keeps in-frame clones and lacks some. The sample lists around 2.5 million clones; 93% were seen once. Sequences were obtained from naive CD4+ T cells from PBMCs. The subset: CD45RA+ positively selected. Receptors were obtained from a young man in good health. Some clones in this sample may be carry-over from other donors' samples.

The chain employs TRBV5-1 and TRBJ1-3, with unresolved D. Germline CDR1 SGHRS, CDR2 YFSETQ. Trimming took 7 bases from V and 0 from J, leaving 20 bases between them. There are 17 residues in the CDR3. The CDR3 spells CASYDGGGITSGNTIYF. The CDR3 DNA sequence: TGCGCCAGCTATGACGGAGGAGGGATCACCTCTGGAAACACCATATATTTT.

This clone was picked up one time. The chain joins TRBV4-2 to TRBJ2-2, with a tentative D call TRBD1 (5 bases). The CDR3 runs to 15 residues. Trimming pared 4 bases from V and 5 bases from J, leaving 14 bases between. From germline, CDR1 is LGHNA and CDR2 YNFKEQ. DNA of the CDR3: TGTGCCAGCAGCCCCCTAGGGGCTGAGACCGGGGAGCTGTTTTTT. Translating it yields CASSPLGAETGELFF.

The chain joins TRBV6-5 to TRBJ2-7, with 8 positions matching TRBD2. The CDR3 length is 15 residues. V gave up 5 bases and J gave up 6 bases; unmatched junction bases: 12. Germline lookup yields CDR1 MNHEY and CDR2 SVGAGI. CDR3 DNA sequence: TGTGCCAGCAGTCGGGAGGCGGGAGGTGGACCCGAGCAGTACTTC. Encoded protein: CASSREAGGGPEQYF.

The chain combines TRBV5-4 with TRBJ2-5; possible D gene TRBD2, 5 bases. CDR3 length: 14 residues. V was pared by 4 bases and J by 4 bases, with 14 bases between. Germline V gene sequence: CDR1 SGHNT, CDR2 YYREEE (reference sequence). CDR3 loop: CASSVRTSGETQYF. CDR3 nucleotide sequence: TGTGCCAGCAGCGTGAGGACTTCGGGAGAGACCCAGTACTTC.

This chain joins TRBV27 and TRBJ2-2; 10 bases are shared with TRBD2. The CDR3 runs 21 residues. Germline V gives CDR1 MNHEY, CDR2 SMNVEV (reference sequence). V shed 4 bases and J 0 bases; nucleotides not matched to a gene: 17. CDR3 amino acids: CASSYYPGLAPNPANTGELFF. The DNA for the CDR3 is TGTGCCAGCAGTTACTACCCGGGACTAGCGCCTAACCCCGCGAACACCGGGGAGCTGTTTTTT.

CDR3 in amino acids: CAISLSGEQFF. In nucleotides, the CDR3 is TGTGCCATCAGCCTCTCTGGTGAGCAGTTCTTC. The J gene is TRBJ2-1, the V gene TRBV10-3; D unresolved. Germline-derived CDR1 and CDR2 are ENHRY and SYGVKD. This CDR3 is built from 11 residues. The V end was cut by 6 bases, the J end by 9 bases, with 9 bases between.

V gene TRBV7-3 combines with J gene TRBJ1-3; D ambiguous. The germline CDR1 and CDR2 sequences are SGHTA and FQGTGA. Trimming removed 0 bases at V and 4 bases at J, with 7 bases between. This CDR3 comprises 14 residues. The CDR3 DNA reads as TGTGCCAGCAGCTTAACGGGCTGGGGAAACACCATATATTTT. This gives the protein CASSLTGWGNTIYF. The full variable domain, completed using reference TRBV7-3 and TRBJ1-3, is GAGVSQTPSNKVTEKGKYVELRCDPISGHTALYWYRQSLGQGPEFLIYFQGTGAADDSGLPNDRFFAVRPEGSVSTLKIQRTERGDSAVYLCASSLTGWGNTIYFGEGSWLTVV.

V is TRBV6-1 and J is TRBJ2-7; 7 bases match TRBD1. Per germline, CDR1 MNHNS and CDR2 SASEGT. The CDR3 has 15 amino acids. The trim removed 6 bases at V and 4 bases at J, leaving 12 bases unmatched. CDR3 loop: CASSEWGEGAYEQYF. The CDR3 bases are TGTGCCAGCAGCGAATGGGGAGAGGGGGCATACGAGCAGTACTTC.

This sequence joins TRBV28 and TRBJ1-5, with D tentatively TRBD1 (6 bases). The CDR3 contains 14 residues. The germline V and J ends were trimmed by 5 bases and 0 bases, with 8 bases remaining between them. Looked up from germline, CDR1 is MDHEN and CDR2 is SYDVKM. The CDR3 DNA sequence: TGTGCCAGCAGTCCAGGGGCTAGCAATCAGCCCCAGCATTTT. Translated, it gives CASSPGASNQPQHF.

The chain has TRBV30 and TRBJ2-4; 8 positions match TRBD1. J was trimmed by 7 bases and V by 3 bases; bases with no gene match: 8. Germline-derived CDR1 and CDR2 are GTSNPN and SVGIG (reference sequence). There are 14 residues in the CDR3. The CDR3 loop is CAWRRTGLDNIQYF. For the CDR3, the DNA is TGTGCCTGGAGAAGGACAGGGTTGGACAACATTCAGTACTTC.

V and J are TRBV5-3 and TRBJ2-1; 7 bases fit TRBD2. TRBV5-3 is designated an ORF whose function remains uncertain. The J segment lost 0 bases and the V segment lost 7 bases, leaving 13 bases of the junction unmatched. There are 17 residues in the CDR3. The CDR3 here is CARGGEGPPGSYNEQFF. The DNA of the CDR3 is TGTGCCAGAGGGGGGGAGGGCCCTCCTGGCTCCTACAATGAGCAGTTCTTC.

The chain combines TRBV11-1 with TRBJ2-2, with D maybe TRBD2 (6 bases). Trimming removed 5 bases from V and 6 bases from J, with 10 bases in between. This CDR3 has 13 residues. CDR1 and CDR2 (germline): SGHAT, FQDESV (reference sequence). The CDR3 DNA follows: TGTGCCAGCAGCCAGTCGGGAGCCGGGGAGCTGTTTTTT. Translating gives CASSQSGAGELFF. The variable domain in full, with the rest retrieved from reference TRBV11-1 and TRBJ2-2, is EAEVAQSPRYKITEKSQAVAFWCDPISGHATLYWYRQILGQGPELLVQFQDESVVDDSQLPKDRFSAERLKGVDSTLKIQPAELGDSAMYLCASSQSGAGELFFGEGSRLTVL.

A single count supports this clone. This chain connects TRBV30 to TRBJ2-5; D is ambiguous. Trimming removed 4 bases from V and 4 bases from J, with 10 bases in between. Germline lookup yields CDR1 GTSNPN and CDR2 SVGIG (reference sequence). The CDR3 loop spans 12 amino acids. This CDR3 reads CAWKGASETQYF. The CDR3 bases are TGTGCCTGGAAGGGCGCATCAGAGACCCAGTACTTC.

J is TRBJ2-2 and V is TRBV7-2; tentative D call: TRBD2 (5 bases). From germline, CDR1 is SGHTA and CDR2 FQGNSA. This CDR3 region has 14 residues. Trimming pared 7 bases from V and 2 bases from J, leaving 11 bases between. The CDR3 sequence: CASILGLNTGELFF. CDR3 DNA: TGTGCCAGCATCCTAGGACTCAACACCGGGGAGCTGTTTTTT. Full variable domain (missing parts from reference TRBV7-2 and TRBJ2-2): GAGVSQSPSNKVTEKGKDVELRCDPISGHTALYWYRQSLGQGLEFLIYFQGNSAPDKSGLPSDRFSAERTGGSVSTLTIQRTQQEDSAVYLCASILGLNTGELFFGEGSRLTVL.

The chain combines TRBV14 with TRBJ2-1; 9 nucleotides agree with TRBD2. Trimming took 3 bases from V and 8 from J; bases not matched to a gene: 14. The CDR3 spans 17 residues. Germline values: CDR1 SGHDN, CDR2 FVKESK. The CDR3: CASSHRGGLAGYDEQFF. The CDR3 region has the DNA TGTGCCAGCAGCCACCGAGGCGGGCTAGCGGGATATGATGAGCAGTTCTTC.

This chain connects TRBV11-2 to TRBJ2-2, with D perhaps matching TRBD1 (5 bases). V lost 4 bases and J lost 3, with 9 bases in between. CDR1 and CDR2 (germline): SGHAT, FQNNGV. This CDR3 region has 14 residues. This CDR3 reads CASSSKGYTGELFF. CDR3 sequence (DNA): TGTGCCAGCAGCTCCAAGGGGTACACCGGGGAGCTGTTTTTT.

The chain joins TRBV11-3 to TRBJ1-1; weak D call: TRBD1 (6 bases). V was shortened by 4 bases and J by 1 base, with 13 bases between the two germline ends. Germline CDR1 is SGHNT and CDR2 is YENEEA. The CDR3 length is 15 residues. CDR3 sequence (DNA): TGTGCCAGCAGCTCTACGCAGGGGCAGAACACTGAAGCTTTCTTT. Its protein product is CASSSTQGQNTEAFF.

Only one count was recorded for this clone. The V gene is TRBV28, the J gene TRBJ1-5; a possible D gene is TRBD1 (5 bases). Germline lookup yields CDR1 MDHEN and CDR2 SYDVKM. The CDR3 consists of 14 residues. With 6 bases removed from V and 3 bases from J, the gap between germline ends came to 12 bases. The CDR3 DNA sequence: TGTGCCAGCAGCTCCGGGACTTTCAATCAGCCCCAGCATTTT. The encoded protein is CASSSGTFNQPQHF.

This clone was seen only a few times. V and J are TRBV2 and TRBJ1-2; no clear D. The CDR3 totals 14 residues. Germline V gene lookup returns CDR1 SNHLY and CDR2 FYNNEI. Trimming took off 2 bases at V and 3 bases at J, with 10 bases between the two ends. This CDR3 is CASSEWGGDYGYTF. CDR3 sequence (DNA): TGTGCCAGCAGTGAATGGGGAGGTGACTATGGCTACACCTTC. The full variable domain, its missing parts supplied by reference TRBV2 and TRBJ1-2, is EPEVTQTPSHQVTQMGQEVILRCVPISNHLYFYWYRQILGQKVEFLVSFYNNEISEKSEIFDDQFSVERPDGSNFTLKIRSTKLEDSAMYFCASSEWGGDYGYTFGSGTRLTVV.

The genes are TRBV5-1 and TRBJ2-3, with a possible D match to TRBD2 (5 bases). The germline gives CDR1 SGHRS, CDR2 YFSETQ. The CDR3 covers 14 residues. With 5 bases removed from V and 4 bases from J, the gap between germline ends came to 14 bases. The CDR3 DNA sequence: TGCGCCAGCAGTACGATCGCGGGCCCAGATACGCAGTATTTT. This translates into CASSTIAGPDTQYF.

Regarding this clone: Within the sample, other DNA sequences also encode this same CDR3. The V gene is TRBV5-1, the J gene TRBJ2-7; 7 nucleotides line up with TRBD1. The V gene's germline CDR1 is SGHRS and CDR2 YFSETQ. The CDR3 totals 13 residues. V shed 4 bases and J 4 bases; nucleotides not matched to a gene: 5. The CDR3 reads CASSRDRNYEQYF. The CDR3 bases are TGCGCCAGCAGCCGGGACAGAAATTACGAGCAGTACTTC. Filled out from reference TRBV5-1 and TRBJ2-7, the complete variable domain reads KAGVTQTPRYLIKTRGQQVTLSCSPISGHRSVSWYQQTPGQGLQFLFEYFSETQRNKGNFPGRFSGRQFSNSRSEMNVSTLELGDSALYLCASSRDRNYEQYFGPGTRLTVT.

The rearrangement uses TRBV4-1 and TRBJ2-1; TRBD2 aligns across 7 bases. Trimming at V came to 2 bases and at J to 4 bases, leaving 5 bases not matched to a gene. Per the germline V gene, CDR1 is MGHRA and CDR2 is YSYEKL. The CDR3 sequence is 15 residues long. Written as DNA, the CDR3 is TGCGCCAGCAGCCAACCCCAGCGGGAATACAATGAGCAGTTCTTC. It yields the protein CASSQPQREYNEQFF.

This chain links TRBV27 with TRBJ1-5, with TRBD1 matching 11 bases. The V gene end was trimmed by 5 bases and the J gene end by 6 bases; junction bases not matched to a gene: 9. Per the germline V gene, CDR1 is MNHEY and CDR2 is SMNVEV (reference sequence). This CDR3 is 16 amino acids long. CDR3 DNA: TGTGCCAGCAGTCCATACGGGACAGGGGGAAGTCAGCCCCAGCATTTT. Protein sequence: CASSPYGTGGSQPQHF.

The chain uses TRBV5-6 and TRBJ2-6; no definite D call. The CDR3 runs 15 residues. The ends were cut back, 4 bases at V and 0 bases at J, with 8 bases in the middle. CDR1 is SGHDT and CDR2 is YYEEEE in the germline V gene. The CDR3, as DNA: TGTGCCAGCAGCCGGTACAGCTCTGGGGCCAACGTCCTGACTTTC. This encodes CASSRYSSGANVLTF.

The J gene is TRBJ2-7, the V gene TRBV14; a weak D match, TRBD2 (6 bases). CDR1 is SGHDN, CDR2 FVKESK, per germline. The CDR3 contains 15 residues. V dropped 3 bases and J dropped 8 bases, with 20 bases sitting between them. CDR3 in amino acids: CASSHHPGLALQQYF. As DNA, the CDR3 is TGTGCCAGCAGCCACCACCCGGGACTCGCTCTCCAGCAGTACTTC.

The DNA for the CDR3 is TGCGCCAGCAGCCAAGGCTACGAATACCTAGCCAAAAACATTCAGTACTTC. Encoded protein: CASSQGYEYLAKNIQYF. The chain recombines TRBV4-3 with TRBJ2-4; no firm D call. Trimming took off 1 base at V and 0 bases at J, with 13 bases between the two ends. This CDR3 spans 17 amino acids. Germline CDR1 and CDR2: LGHNA and YSLEER.

V and J are TRBV7-9 and TRBJ2-5; 7 positions agree with TRBD1. The J call may be in error: the DNA end matches TRBJ2-7 better. The CDR3 covers 13 residues. The germline CDR1 and CDR2 sequences are SEHNR and FQNEAQ (reference sequence). For the CDR3, the DNA is TGTGCCAGCAGCCGGGACAGATCCTACGAGCAGTACTTC. It encodes CASSRDRSYEQYF.

V gene TRBV5-6 combines with J gene TRBJ2-7; 8 bases agree with TRBD2. CDR3 length equals 16 residues. The J segment lost 3 bases and the V segment lost 5 bases, leaving 13 bases of the junction unmatched. In germline, CDR1 is SGHDT, CDR2 YYEEEE. Here the CDR3 reads CASSSVGLAAYYEQYF. CDR3 DNA: TGTGCCAGCAGTTCAGTTGGACTAGCCGCTTACTACGAGCAGTACTTC.